This T cell receptor beta chain was captured by sequencing in a study of shared clonotypes between healthy human individuals. Study-wide points: Few donors restricted represented genetic and exposure-history diversity. Despite large depth, rarefaction showed incomplete sorted-subset sequencing.

Naive CD8 populations comprised CD45RO-negative cells positively selected for CCR7, excluding terminally differentiated effector memory CD45RA+ cells. In regard to this clone: The antigen is undetermined.

CDR3 length equals 16 residues. CDR1 is MGHRA and CDR2 is YSYEKL in the germline V gene. Trimming took off 1 base at V and 5 bases at J, with 15 bases between the two ends. The data were produced by immunoSEQ multiplex PCR, yet TCRdb's version contains in-frame clones alone and is incomplete. The sample lists hundreds of thousands of clones, 90% to 97% occurring once. The J gene is TRBJ1-5, the V gene TRBV4-1; D gene unclear. The sequencing input was naive CD8+ T cells sorted from blood. The TCR was taken from a woman in her twenties or thirties in good health. The CDR3 is CASSQVRGPIHQPQHF. Written as DNA, the CDR3 is TGCGCCAGCAGCCAAGTGCGCGGACCTATCCATCAGCCCCAGCATTTT.